These T cell receptor beta chains were read from a single sample in a study of graft-versus-host responses after intestinal transplantation. Measured with immunoSEQ multiplex PCR; TCRdb has only the in-frame clones, and not every one. The table has about 94,000 clones, 91% seen once. The antigens of these receptors remain unknown. The sample here was unstimulated CD8+ T cells sorted from spleen or lymph node cells, taken before intestinal transplant. Receptors were obtained from a human donor who received an intestinal transplant. Each CDR3 is given with its conserved first and last residue. The order of the fields is D gene, J gene, V gene, CDR3 DNA, CDR3 protein. The D gene is left open where the match is weak.

- | TRBJ1-1 | TRBV19 | TGTGCCAGTAGTGGTCTGTTCAGGCCCCCGAACACTGAAGCTTTCTTT | CASSGLFRPPNTEAFF
- | TRBJ1-2 | TRBV6-5 | TGTGCCAGCAGTTATGAGACGGGAAACACCTATGGCTACACCTTC | CASSYETGNTYGYTF
TRBD1 | TRBJ1-2 | TRBV2 | TGTGCCAGCAGTGACGAAGGGACAGGGAATTATGGCTACACCTTC | CASSDEGTGNYGYTF
TRBD2 | TRBJ2-6 | TRBV9 | TGTGCCAGCAGCGTAAATCCCGACCAAGGACTAGCAGGTGGGGCCAACGTCCTGACTTTC | CASSVNPDQGLAGGANVLTF
- | TRBJ2-5 | TRBV6-5 | TGTGCCAGCAGTTACTCGACTGCGGGGACCCAGTACTTC | CASSYSTAGTQYF
TRBD2 | TRBJ2-7 | TRBV28 | TGTGCCAGCAGTTTCGCCATTAGCGGGACCTACGAGCAGTACTTC | CASSFAISGTYEQYF
- | TRBJ2-1 | TRBV27 | TGTGCCAGCAGTTTAACCCCACACTCCTACAATGAGCAGTTCTTC | CASSLTPHSYNEQFF
- | TRBJ2-7 | TRBV30 | TGTGCCTGGAGTGTGGGGGGTTGGTACGAGCAGTACTTC | CAWSVGGWYEQYF
TRBD1 | TRBJ2-7 | TRBV4-1 | TGCGCCAGCAGCCAGGACAGGGGCTACGAGCAGTACTTC | CASSQDRGYEQYF
TRBD1 | TRBJ2-6 | TRBV7-8 | TGTGCCAGCAGCTTAGGCGTAGTCTGGGATCAGGGGGCTCTCTCTGGGGCCAACGTCCTGACTTTC | CASSLGVVWDQGALSGANVLTF
- | TRBJ1-1 | TRBV5-4 | TGTGCCAGCAGCTTTCGGCGTCTGGGGGCCTTAATGAACACTGAAGCTTTCTTT | CASSFRRLGALMNTEAFF
- | TRBJ2-7 | TRBV7-9 | TGTGCCAGCAGCTCCCGGTACAATGACAGTCTCTGGAACGAGCAGTACTTC | CASSSRYNDSLWNEQYF
- | TRBJ2-5 | TRBV19 | TGTGCCAGTAGTATAAGCGACCAAGAGACCCAGTACTTC | CASSISDQETQYF
- | TRBJ1-1 | TRBV27 | TGTGCCAGCAGTTCGACAGGTAACACTGAAGCTTTCTTT | CASSSTGNTEAFF
TRBD1 | TRBJ1-1 | TRBV30 | TGTGCCTGGGCTCGTTATACAGGGGCCACTGAAGCTTTCTTT | CAWARYTGATEAFF
TRBD2 | TRBJ2-1 | TRBV30 | TGTGCCTGGGGGACTAGCGCAACCAATGAGCAGTTCTTC | CAWGTSATNEQFF
- | TRBJ1-1 | TRBV5-4 | TGTGCCAGCAGCTTGTCCCCTGGGCCTGAAGCTTTCTTT | CASSLSPGPEAFF
- | TRBJ2-1 | TRBV27 | TGTGCCAGCAGGGCGTTCGGGGGAAACAATGAGCAGTTCTTC | CASRAFGGNNEQFF
TRBD1 | TRBJ1-5 | TRBV28 | TGTGCCAGCAGCAGGACAGGGGCAAGTTCTCAGCCCCAGCATTTT | CASSRTGASSQPQHF
- | TRBJ2-7 | TRBV12-2 | TGTGCAAGTCGCTTAGTGGGCCCTCTCGGCGAGCAGTACTTC | CASRLVGPLGEQYF
- | TRBJ2-2 | TRBV4-1 | TGCGCCAGCAGCCAAGTGCGGGGAGACGGGTACACCGGGGAGCTGTTTTTT | CASSQVRGDGYTGELFF
TRBD2 | TRBJ2-5 | TRBV6-5 | TGTGCCAGCAGTTGGACTAGCGAAGAGACCCAGTACTTC | CASSWTSEETQYF
- | TRBJ1-1 | TRBV2 | TGTGCCATCCAGGTGTTGGTTCAACAAGGGGGCACTGAAGCTTTCTTT | CAIQVLVQQGGTEAFF
TRBD1 | TRBJ2-5 | TRBV30 | TGTGCCTGGAGTGGATACAGGGGGCGGGAGACCCAGTACTTC | CAWSGYRGRETQYF
TRBD2 | TRBJ2-1 | TRBV2 | TGTGCCAGCAGATTCACTAGCGAGGGTCCTGACAATGAGCAGTTCTTC | CASRFTSEGPDNEQFF